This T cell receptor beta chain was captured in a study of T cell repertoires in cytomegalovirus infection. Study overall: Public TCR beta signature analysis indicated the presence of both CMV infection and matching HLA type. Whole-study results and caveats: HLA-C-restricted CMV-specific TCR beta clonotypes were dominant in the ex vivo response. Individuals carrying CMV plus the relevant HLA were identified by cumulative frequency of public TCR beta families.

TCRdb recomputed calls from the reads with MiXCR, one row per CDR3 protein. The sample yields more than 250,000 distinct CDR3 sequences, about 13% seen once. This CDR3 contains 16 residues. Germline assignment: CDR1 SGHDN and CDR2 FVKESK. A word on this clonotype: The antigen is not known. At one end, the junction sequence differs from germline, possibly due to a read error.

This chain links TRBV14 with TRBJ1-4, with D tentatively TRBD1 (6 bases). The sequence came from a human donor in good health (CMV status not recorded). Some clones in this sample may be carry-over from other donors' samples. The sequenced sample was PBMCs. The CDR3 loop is CASSRGPGTYYENLFF. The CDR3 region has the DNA TGTGCCAGCAGTCGGGGGCCCGGGACCTACTATGAAAATCTGTTTTTT.